The 24 T cell receptor beta chains presented below share a single source sample, sequenced in a study of Ad26.COV2.S vaccination and SARS-CoV-2 variants. Assay used: immunoSEQ multiplex PCR; TCRdb lists only in-frame clones, some missing. Of 350,000 to 400,000 clones in the sample, around 85% were seen once. Documented treatment: 19 received Ad26.COV2.S at low or high dose, single or two shots; 5 received placebo; per-sample allocation not given. It was on day 63 after the first vaccine or placebo injection that samples were taken. Specimen: peripheral blood, collected in a trial of Ad26.COV2.S vaccine versus placebo. The receptors shown here come from a person aged 18-65 years who received the Ad26.COV2.S COVID-19 vaccine or a placebo.

The chain carries TRBV12-5 and TRBJ2-1; D is uncertain. The CDR3 sequence is 15 residues long. The germline V and J ends were trimmed by 0 bases and 9 bases, with 15 bases remaining between them. Germline-derived CDR1 and CDR2 are LGHNT and FRNRAP. CDR3 DNA: TGTGCTAGTGGTTTGGTCCCGCTAGATCGAGGTGAGCAGTTCTTC. It is translated as CASGLVPLDRGEQFF.

The chain uses TRBV11-1 and TRBJ1-1; D uncertain. The CDR3 sequence is 15 residues long. V was trimmed by 0 bases and J by 4 bases, leaving 12 bases between them. Germline lookup yields CDR1 SGHAT and CDR2 FQDESV (reference sequence). The CDR3 DNA reads as TGTGCCAGCAGCTTAGCGCGGGGTGAGGCCACTGAAGCTTTCTTT. Translated: CASSLARGEATEAFF. Combining the CDR3 with reference TRBV11-1 and TRBJ1-1 gives the whole variable domain EAEVAQSPRYKITEKSQAVAFWCDPISGHATLYWYRQILGQGPELLVQFQDESVVDDSQLPKDRFSAERLKGVDSTLKIQPAELGDSAMYLCASSLARGEATEAFFGQGTRLTVV.

This clone was recorded a few times. The rearrangement uses TRBV7-2 and TRBJ1-5; D might be TRBD1 (6 bases). Trimming cost V 4 bases and J 2 bases, with 12 bases left between them. This CDR3 contains 15 residues. The germline CDR1 and CDR2 sequences are SGHTA and FQGNSA. The CDR3, as DNA: TGTGCCAGCAGCTCACAGGGTTCAGGCAATCAGCCCCAGCATTTT. Protein sequence: CASSSQGSGNQPQHF.

The CDR3 sequence: CASSRSGTGVNIQYF. CDR3 bases: TGTGCCAGCTCACGGTCCGGGACAGGGGTGAACATTCAGTACTTC. V and J are TRBV18 and TRBJ2-4, with 10 bases matching TRBD1. Germline CDR1 reads KGHSH; CDR2 reads LQKENI. This CDR3 region has 15 residues. V trimming: 4 bases; J trimming: 7 bases; junction bases outside the gene matches: 7.

V usage is TRBV4-1 and J usage is TRBJ1-4; weak D call: TRBD1 (5 bases). CDR1 is MGHRA and CDR2 is YSYEKL in the germline V gene. The length of the CDR3 is 18 residues. V lost 0 bases and J lost 6, with 20 bases in between. DNA for the CDR3: TGCGCCAGCAGCCAAGAATCAGGCCTAACAGGTGCGGATGAAAAACTGTTTTTT. Protein: CASSQESGLTGADEKLFF.

The chain couples TRBV24-1 to TRBJ1-5, with 9 bases that match TRBD1. Trimming cost V 9 bases and J 6 bases; bases outside gene matches: 5. The CDR3 is made up of 13 amino acids. Germline CDR1 is KGHDR and CDR2 is SFDVKD. The CDR3 DNA reads as TGTGCCACCTCCGGGACAGGGCTTCAGCCCCAGCATTTT. It encodes CATSGTGLQPQHF.

V is TRBV10-1 and J is TRBJ1-6; a possible D gene is TRBD1 (6 bases). The V and J ends lost 6 bases and 8 bases respectively, with 8 bases between them. The CDR3 loop spans 12 amino acids. Germline CDR1 is WNHNN and CDR2 is SYGVQD (reference sequence). The DNA for the CDR3 is TGCGCCAGCAGCTCAGGGGATTCACCCCTCCACTTT. This translates into CASSSGDSPLHF.

The chain uses TRBV4-1 and TRBJ2-4; D is undetermined. V lost 5 bases, J lost 0 bases, and 17 bases lay in between. CDR1 is MGHRA and CDR2 is YSYEKL in the germline V gene. The CDR3 is 17 residues long. CDR3 sequence (DNA): TGCGCCAGCAGCAACCCCATCGCTGGAATAGCCAAAAACATTCAGTACTTC. Its translation is CASSNPIAGIAKNIQYF.

The chain recombines TRBV2 with TRBJ2-7; D call uncertain. The CDR3 extends over 14 amino acids. V lost 4 bases to trimming and J lost 3 bases, with 13 bases between them. Germline assignment: CDR1 SNHLY and CDR2 FYNNEI. The CDR3 here is CASSGPLENYEQYF. CDR3 nucleotide sequence: TGTGCCAGCAGTGGTCCACTTGAGAACTACGAGCAGTACTTC.

J is TRBJ1-6 and V is TRBV7-2; D not resolved. V shed 2 bases and J shed 7 bases, with 12 bases lying between them. From germline, CDR1 is SGHTA and CDR2 FQGNSA. The CDR3 totals 15 residues. This CDR3 reads CASSLQTDGNSPLHF. DNA for the CDR3: TGTGCCAGCAGCTTACAGACGGACGGGAATTCACCCCTCCACTTT.

This chain connects TRBV7-9 to TRBJ1-2; 7 nucleotides agree with TRBD1. Germline V gene data show CDR1 as SEHNR and CDR2 as FQNEAQ (reference sequence). The trim removed 2 bases at V and 6 bases at J, leaving 3 bases unmatched. The CDR3 spans 13 residues. The CDR3 loop is CASSLQGEDGYTF. The CDR3 DNA is TGTGCCAGCAGCTTACAGGGGGAGGATGGCTACACCTTC.

The chain joins TRBV29-1 to TRBJ1-1; D is unresolved. CDR3 length equals 10 residues. Germline assignment: CDR1 SQVTM and CDR2 ANQGSEA. Trimming removed 4 bases at V and 10 bases at J, with 10 bases between. The CDR3 sequence is CSVGATGAFF. CDR3 sequence (DNA): TGCAGCGTTGGAGCTACGGGAGCTTTCTTT.

J is TRBJ2-7 and V is TRBV2; the D is unclear. Looked up from germline, CDR1 is SNHLY and CDR2 is FYNNEI. Trimming removed 8 bases at V and 4 bases at J, with 9 bases between. This CDR3 region has 11 residues. CDR3 bases: TGTGCCAGCCGAACGGAGTACGAGCAGTACTTC. Translation: CASRTEYEQYF. Looking up the rest from reference TRBV2 and TRBJ2-7 gives the full variable domain: EPEVTQTPSHQVTQMGQEVILRCVPISNHLYFYWYRQILGQKVEFLVSFYNNEISEKSEIFDDQFSVERPDGSNFTLKIRSTKLEDSAMYFCASRTEYEQYFGPGTRLTVT.

The V and J genes are TRBV9 and TRBJ1-3, with TRBD1 as a possible D gene (6 bases). This CDR3 contains 16 residues. Trimming took 4 bases from V and 0 from J, leaving 14 bases between them. CDR1 is SGDLS and CDR2 is YYNGEE in the germline V gene. This CDR3 is CASSPTGQPSGNTIYF. In DNA form, the CDR3 reads TGTGCCAGCAGCCCAACGGGACAACCCTCTGGAAACACCATATATTTT.

This chain uses TRBV29-1 with TRBJ2-3; either TRBD1 or TRBD2 may supply D (5 bases each). CDR3 length: 14 residues. Between the trimmed V and J ends, which lost 1 base and 6 bases, there was a span of 14 bases. Germline V CDR1 and CDR2: SQVTM, ANQGSEA. The CDR3 DNA is TGCAGCGTTGAAGTCGGGAATGGGGGTGATACGCAGTATTTT. Translation: CSVEVGNGGDTQYF.

V is TRBV15 and J is TRBJ1-2; D might be TRBD1 (6 bases). CDR3 length equals 17 residues. Germline V gene data show CDR1 as LNHNV and CDR2 as YYDKDF (reference sequence). Trimming pared 0 bases from V and 4 bases from J, leaving 18 bases between. The CDR3 reads CATSRDSVQGDVYGYTF. The CDR3 DNA follows: TGTGCCACCAGCAGAGACAGCGTACAGGGCGATGTCTATGGCTACACCTTC.

This clone occurred many times. J is TRBJ2-2 and V is TRBV6-5, with D tentatively TRBD1 (5 bases). The CDR3 has 12 residues. Trimming left V 10 bases short and J 6 bases short, with 12 bases between. Germline values: CDR1 MNHEY, CDR2 SVGAGI. The CDR3 DNA sequence: TGTGCCACGTCAGGGTTCGCCGGGGAGCTGTTTTTT. Translation: CATSGFAGELFF.

The chain uses TRBV5-4 and TRBJ1-2, with D possibly TRBD1 on 6 matching bases. Germline V gives CDR1 SGHNT, CDR2 YYREEE (reference sequence). The CDR3 totals 16 residues. Trimming left V 5 bases short and J 4 bases short, with 21 bases between. In DNA form, the CDR3 reads TGTGCCAGCAGGCGTAGGTCTCTGGGAGGGGGCTATGGCTACACCTTC. This translates into CASRRRSLGGGYGYTF.

This clone was picked up one time. This chain links TRBV4-1 with TRBJ2-5; either TRBD1 or TRBD2 may fit D (5 bases each). The CDR3 totals 15 residues. Trimming removed 0 bases from V and 5 bases from J, with 13 bases in between. The germline gives CDR1 MGHRA, CDR2 YSYEKL. CDR3 loop: CASSQEKQWGETQYF. In nucleotides, the CDR3 is TGCGCCAGCAGCCAAGAAAAACAGTGGGGGGAGACCCAGTACTTC.

V and J are TRBV5-4 and TRBJ2-5, with no clear D. Germline V gene sequence: CDR1 SGHNT, CDR2 YYREEE (reference sequence). Trimming took off 4 bases at V and 3 bases at J, with 7 bases between the two ends. The CDR3 runs to 12 residues. CDR3 residues: CASSPEEETQYF. CDR3 sequence (DNA): TGTGCCAGCAGCCCCGAGGAAGAGACCCAGTACTTC.

This chain joins TRBV6-5 and TRBJ2-5; D is unclear. Germline V CDR1 and CDR2: MNHEY, SVGAGI. The CDR3 spans 12 residues. With 5 bases removed from V and 2 bases from J, the gap between germline ends came to 6 bases. The CDR3 bases are TGTGCCAGCAGTCGCCAACAAGAGACCCAGTACTTC. It translates to CASSRQQETQYF.

The chain carries TRBV11-2 and TRBJ1-4, with D unresolved. Germline V gene lookup returns CDR1 SGHAT and CDR2 FQNNGV. V lost 1 base and J 4 bases, leaving 10 bases between the germline ends. The CDR3 contains 15 residues. CDR3 nucleotides: TGTGCCAGCAGCTTAGTGCCATCCGATAATGAAAAACTGTTTTTT. It specifies CASSLVPSDNEKLFF.

The chain recombines TRBV27 with TRBJ1-5, with D possibly matching TRBD1 (6 bases). The germline V gene encodes CDR1 MNHEY and CDR2 SMNVEV (reference sequence). V was trimmed by 3 bases and J by 7 bases, leaving 10 bases between them. This CDR3 comprises 13 residues. The CDR3 protein is CASSLGARQPQHF. The CDR3 nucleotides are TGTGCCAGCAGTTTGGGGGCTCGGCAGCCCCAGCATTTT.

This chain links TRBV29-1 with TRBJ1-3; a possible D gene is TRBD1 (5 bases). The CDR3 has 12 amino acids. The V gene lost 4 bases and the J gene lost 3 bases, with 7 bases spanning the gap. Germline CDR1 reads SQVTM; CDR2 reads ANQGSEA. The CDR3 sequence: CSVGGNGNTIYF. CDR3 DNA: TGCAGCGTTGGGGGCAATGGAAACACCATATATTTT.